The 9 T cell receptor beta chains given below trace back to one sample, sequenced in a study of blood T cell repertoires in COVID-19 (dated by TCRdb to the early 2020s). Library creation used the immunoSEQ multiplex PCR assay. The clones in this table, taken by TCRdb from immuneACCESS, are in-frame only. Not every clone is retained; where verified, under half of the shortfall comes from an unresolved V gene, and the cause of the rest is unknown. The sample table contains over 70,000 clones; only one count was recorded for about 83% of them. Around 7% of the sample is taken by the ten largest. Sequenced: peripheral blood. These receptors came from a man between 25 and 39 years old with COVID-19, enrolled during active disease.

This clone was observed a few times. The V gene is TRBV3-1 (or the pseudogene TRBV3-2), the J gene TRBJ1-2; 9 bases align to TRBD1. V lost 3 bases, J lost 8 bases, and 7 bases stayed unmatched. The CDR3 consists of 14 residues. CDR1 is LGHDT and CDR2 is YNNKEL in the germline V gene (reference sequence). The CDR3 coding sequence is TGTGCCAGCAGCCAGAGAGCCGGACAGGGGGGCTACACCTTC. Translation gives CASSQRAGQGGYTF.

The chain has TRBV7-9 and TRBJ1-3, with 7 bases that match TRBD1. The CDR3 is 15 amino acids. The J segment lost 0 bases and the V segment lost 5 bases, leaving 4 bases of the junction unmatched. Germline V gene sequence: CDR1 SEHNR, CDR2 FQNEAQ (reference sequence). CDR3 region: CASSQTGHSGNTIYF. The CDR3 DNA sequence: TGTGCCAGCAGCCAGACAGGGCACTCTGGAAACACCATATATTTT.

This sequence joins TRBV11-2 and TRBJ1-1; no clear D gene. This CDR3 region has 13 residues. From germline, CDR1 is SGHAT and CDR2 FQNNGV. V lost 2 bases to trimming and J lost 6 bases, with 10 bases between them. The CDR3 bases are TGTGCCAGCAGCTTATCTGGTAGCGCTGAAGCTTTCTTT. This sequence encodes CASSLSGSAEAFF. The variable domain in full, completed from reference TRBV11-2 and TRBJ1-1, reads EAGVAQSPRYKIIEKRQSVAFWCNPISGHATLYWYQQILGQGPKLLIQFQNNGVVDDSQLPKDRFSAERLKGVDSTLKIQPAKLEDSAVYLCASSLSGSAEAFFGQGTRLTVV.

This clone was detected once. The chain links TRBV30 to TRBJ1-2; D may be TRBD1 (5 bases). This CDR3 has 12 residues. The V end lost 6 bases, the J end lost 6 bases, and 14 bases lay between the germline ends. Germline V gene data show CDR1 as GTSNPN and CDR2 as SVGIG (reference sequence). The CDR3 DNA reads TGTGCCTGCGCCTGGGGGGGGAATGGCTACACCTTC. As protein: CACAWGGNGYTF.

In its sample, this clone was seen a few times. CDR3 residues: CASSDGTANTGELFF. The CDR3 nucleotides are TGCGCCAGCAGCGATGGGACTGCGAACACCGGGGAGCTGTTTTTT. This chain uses TRBV10-1 with TRBJ2-2, with TRBD2 as a possible D gene (6 bases). Deletions cut 6 bases from V and 0 bases from J, with 11 bases between. Germline V gene data show CDR1 as WNHNN and CDR2 as SYGVQD (reference sequence). The CDR3 has 15 amino acids.

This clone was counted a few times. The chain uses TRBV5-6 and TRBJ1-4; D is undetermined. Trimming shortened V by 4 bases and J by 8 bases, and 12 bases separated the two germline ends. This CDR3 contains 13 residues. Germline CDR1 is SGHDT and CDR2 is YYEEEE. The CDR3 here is CASSPRLREKLFF. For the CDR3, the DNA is TGTGCCAGCAGCCCCAGGTTGCGAGAAAAACTGTTTTTT.

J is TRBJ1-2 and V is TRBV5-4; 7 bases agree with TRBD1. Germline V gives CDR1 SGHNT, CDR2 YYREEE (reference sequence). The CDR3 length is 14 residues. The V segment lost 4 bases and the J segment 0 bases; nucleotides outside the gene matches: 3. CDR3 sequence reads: CASSHGTANYGYTF. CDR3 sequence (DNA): TGTGCCAGCAGCCACGGGACAGCTAACTATGGCTACACCTTC.

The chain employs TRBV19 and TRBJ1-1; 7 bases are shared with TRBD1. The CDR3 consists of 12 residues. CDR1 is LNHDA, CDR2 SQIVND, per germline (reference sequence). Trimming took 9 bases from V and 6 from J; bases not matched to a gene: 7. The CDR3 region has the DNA TGTGCCAGCAGGGGGAGCTTGGCTGAAGCTTTCTTT. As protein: CASRGSLAEAFF.

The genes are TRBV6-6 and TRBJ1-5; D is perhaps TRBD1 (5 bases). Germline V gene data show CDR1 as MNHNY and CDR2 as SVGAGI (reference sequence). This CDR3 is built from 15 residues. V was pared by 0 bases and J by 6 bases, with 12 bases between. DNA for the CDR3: TGTGCCAGCAGTTACTCCCAGGGTTACGCTCAGCCCCAGCATTTT. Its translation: CASSYSQGYAQPQHF.